This T cell receptor beta chain was recorded in a study of identical twins. One entry per CDR3 protein results from TCRdb running MiXCR on the 5' RACE reads. Among 200,000 to 250,000 distinct CDR3 sequences listed, more than 9.5% were seen once. This sample also appeared in a second study, on yellow fever vaccine responses in identical twins.

This receptor was identified in a woman aged 18 to 35 in good health. The sequencing sample was made of memory (CD45RO+) T cells sorted from blood.

This chain's CDR3 is CASSLNGPSGAFF. CDR3 nucleotides: TGTGCCAGCAGCTTAAACGGTCCCTCGGGAGCTTTCTTT. This chain joins TRBV6-6 and TRBJ1-1; D not certain. This CDR3 spans 13 amino acids. Trimming stripped 6 bases from V and 10 bases from J, with 18 bases between. Germline-derived CDR1 and CDR2 are MNHNY and SVGAGI (reference sequence).